These 15 T cell receptor beta chains originate from one sample sequenced in a study of T-cell reconstitution after alpha-beta-depleted transplantation in children (dated by TCRdb to 2016 to 2017). Interpreted using the paper, the treatment or condition label stands for: allogeneic hematopoietic cell transplantation with graft depleted of TCRalphabeta T cells and CD19 B cells. The library was built by means of PCR. The run used an Illumina HiSeq 2500. TCR libraries were prepared with molecular barcoding, using unique molecular identifiers to normalize TCRbeta repertoire quantification. Using fastp trimming at Q25 and MiXCR clonotype assembly, TCRdb reanalyzed the public sequencing data and kept in-frame beta chains. Each entry is one CDR3 protein sequence, shown with its most common DNA and genes. The sample includes around 960,000 distinct CDR3 sequences, with around 30% observed a single time. Approximately 30% of the sample goes to the ten largest clones.

The sequences come from PBMCs, mostly from graft donor cells, collected 360 days after TCRalphabeta/CD19-depleted stem cell transplant. The source of these receptors is a boy younger than two who had a stem cell transplant for SCID, so the T cells may come from the graft donor.

In its sample, this clonotype was seen a few times. The chain carries TRBV27 and TRBJ2-2; TRBD1 might be the D (6 bases). Germline V gene lookup returns CDR1 MNHEY and CDR2 SMNVEV (reference sequence). The germline V and J ends were trimmed by 5 bases and 6 bases, with 19 bases remaining between them. The CDR3 spans 16 residues. Written as DNA, the CDR3 is TGTGCCAGCAGTCCAGGACAGAGGACATGGCCCGGGGAGCTGTTTTTT. It codes for CASSPGQRTWPGELFF.

This chain uses TRBV2 with TRBJ2-7; 9 nucleotides align to TRBD1. The J segment lost 4 bases and the V segment lost 6 bases, leaving 4 bases of the junction unmatched. CDR3 size: 13 residues. The germline V gene has CDR1 SNHLY and CDR2 FYNNEI. DNA of the CDR3: TGTGCCAGCAGCGGACAGGGGTGGTACGAGCAGTACTTC. Translated, it gives CASSGQGWYEQYF.

The CDR3 protein is CASSLRGPRNTIYF. DNA of the CDR3: TGTGCCAGCAGCTTGCGGGGGCCCAGAAACACCATATATTTT. The J gene is TRBJ1-3, the V gene TRBV5-6; possibly TRBD1 for D (6 bases). This CDR3 region has 14 residues. Trimming stripped 1 base from V and 5 bases from J, with 10 bases between. Germline assignment: CDR1 SGHDT and CDR2 YYEEEE.

Concerning this clonotype itself: One junction end does not reproduce the germline sequence, and a read error may be involved. The rearrangement links TRBV7-2 to TRBJ2-1; weak D call: TRBD1 (8 bases). The germline V gene has CDR1 SGHTA and CDR2 FQGNSA. This CDR3 contains 13 residues. The CDR3 bases are TGTGCCATCGCGACAGGGGACTACAATAAGCAGTTCTTC. Amino acids: CAIATGDYNKQFF.

This clonotype was detected a few times. The V gene is TRBV15, the J gene TRBJ2-2; no definite D call. This CDR3 spans 15 amino acids. Germline loops: CDR1 LNHNV, CDR2 YYDKDF (reference sequence). Trimming pared 1 base from V and 3 bases from J, leaving 9 bases between. As DNA, the CDR3 is TGTGCCACCAGCAGAGCCGATGGAGACACCGGGGAGCTGTTTTTT. Its translation: CATSRADGDTGELFF.

The chain links TRBV12-3 or TRBV12-4 to TRBJ2-2; no firm D call. The CDR3 has 14 amino acids. Trimming took 2 bases from V and 3 from J, leaving 7 bases between them. The CDR3 reads CASSLKSYTGELFF. Written as DNA, the CDR3 is TGTGCCAGCAGTTTAAAGTCTTACACCGGGGAGCTGTTTTTT.

The chain joins TRBV29-1 to TRBJ2-1, with unresolved D. Looked up from germline, CDR1 is SQVTM and CDR2 is ANQGSEA. The CDR3 has 14 residues. V was pared by 2 bases and J by 7 bases, with 15 bases between. Written as DNA, the CDR3 is TGCAGCGTTGAACCACGAGGCAGCCTTAATGAGCAGTTCTTC. Amino acid sequence: CSVEPRGSLNEQFF.

The V call is TRBV4-3, the J call TRBJ2-2; 13 nucleotides line up with TRBD2. The CDR3 is 18 residues long. With V trimmed by 5 bases and J by 2 bases, 8 bases remained unmatched. Germline V gene data show CDR1 as LGHNA and CDR2 as YSLEER. The CDR3 nucleotides are TGCGCCAGCAGCAAGCGGACTAGCGGGGGCATAAACACCGGGGAGCTGTTTTTT. Amino acids: CASSKRTSGGINTGELFF.

The count of this clonotype is one. V is TRBV7-2 and J is TRBJ2-5; D is ambiguous. Germline loops: CDR1 SGHTA, CDR2 FQGNSA. V gave up 3 bases and J gave up 2 bases, with 10 bases separating them. CDR3 length: 14 residues. DNA of the CDR3: TGTGCCAGCAGCTTGAGTCAGGCGCAAGAGACCCAGTACTTC. It is translated as CASSLSQAQETQYF.

CDR3 DNA sequence: TGCAGTGCTAGCCGGACTAGCGGGGCCACCGGGGAGCTGTTTTTT. This translates into CSASRTSGATGELFF. The rearrangement uses TRBV20-1 and TRBJ2-2; 12 bases map to TRBD2. V was pared by 3 bases and J by 4 bases, with 3 bases of the junction left unmatched. The CDR3 is 15 amino acids. Germline CDR1 is DFQATT and CDR2 is SNEGSKA (reference sequence).

This clonotype was seen many times. This chain links TRBV6-1 with TRBJ2-3, with a possible D match to TRBD1 (6 bases). The CDR3 covers 14 residues. The V and J ends lost 6 bases and 2 bases respectively, with 12 bases between them. CDR1 is MNHNS and CDR2 is SASEGT in the germline V gene. As DNA, the CDR3 is TGTGCCAGCAGCCCACAGGGACCCACAGATACGCAGTATTTT. Protein sequence: CASSPQGPTDTQYF.

The chain uses TRBV7-8 and TRBJ2-3; D is uncertain. Trimming removed 5 bases from V and 4 bases from J, with 13 bases in between. The CDR3 is 14 residues long. CDR1 is SGHVS and CDR2 is FQNEAQ in the germline V gene. In DNA form, the CDR3 reads TGTGCCAGCAGCCCGGAAAAGCTGGCAGATACGCAGTATTTT. It specifies CASSPEKLADTQYF.

A few counts support this clonotype. This CDR3 is CASSPDRAHYEQYF. The CDR3 DNA is TGTGCCAGCAGCCCAGACAGGGCCCACTACGAGCAGTACTTC. The chain links TRBV7-9 to TRBJ2-7, with TRBD1 matching 7 bases. The CDR3 is 14 amino acids. From germline, CDR1 is SEHNR and CDR2 FQNEAQ (reference sequence). V trimming: 5 bases; J trimming: 3 bases; junction bases outside the gene matches: 7.

DNA for the CDR3: TGTGCCAGCAGCTTGGGGGCCGGTGCTAACTATGGCTACACCTTC. Protein product: CASSLGAGANYGYTF. The gene calls are TRBV5-5 and TRBJ1-2; no definite D call. V gave up 0 bases and J gave up 0 bases, with 9 bases separating them. Per the germline V gene, CDR1 is SGHKS and CDR2 is YYEKEE (reference sequence). The CDR3 runs to 15 residues.

The V call is TRBV15, the J call TRBJ2-3; D is unclear. This CDR3 is 16 amino acids long. Germline CDR1 and CDR2: LNHNV and YYDKDF (reference sequence). The V end lost 1 base, the J end lost 5 bases, and 16 bases lay between the germline ends. The CDR3 spells CATSRGLRLVGDTQYF. As DNA, the CDR3 is TGTGCCACCAGCAGAGGTCTGCGCCTAGTGGGAGATACGCAGTATTTT.